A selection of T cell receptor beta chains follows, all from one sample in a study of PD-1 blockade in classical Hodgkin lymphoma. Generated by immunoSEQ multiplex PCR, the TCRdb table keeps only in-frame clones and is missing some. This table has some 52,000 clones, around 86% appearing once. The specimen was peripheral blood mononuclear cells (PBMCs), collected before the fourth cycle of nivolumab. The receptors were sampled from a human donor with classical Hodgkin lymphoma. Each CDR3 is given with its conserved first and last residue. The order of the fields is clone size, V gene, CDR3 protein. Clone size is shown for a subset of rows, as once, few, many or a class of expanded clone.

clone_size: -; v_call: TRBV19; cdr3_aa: CASSGQGVNMKRVFF
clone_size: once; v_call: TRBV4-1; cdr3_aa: CASSHIQRGLETQYF
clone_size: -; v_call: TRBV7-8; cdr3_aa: CASSPKAQAPTEAFF
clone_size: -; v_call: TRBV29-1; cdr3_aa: CSVGDSSNQPQHF
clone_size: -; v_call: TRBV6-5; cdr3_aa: CASSYAVGNTEAFF
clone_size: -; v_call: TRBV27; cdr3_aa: CASSPQWGTEAFF
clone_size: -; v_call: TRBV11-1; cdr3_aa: CASSLGTSGTRKKETQYF
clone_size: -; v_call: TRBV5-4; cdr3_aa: CASSLTSGVNTGELFF
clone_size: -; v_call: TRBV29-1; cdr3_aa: CSGGAATDTQYF
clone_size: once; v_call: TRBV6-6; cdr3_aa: CASSLMTGTSRHEQYF
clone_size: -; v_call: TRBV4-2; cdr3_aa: CASSQVAGGPRETQYF
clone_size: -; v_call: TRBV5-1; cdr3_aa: CASAAQVAATNEKLFF
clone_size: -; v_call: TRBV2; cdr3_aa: CASSVRTGGNYGYTF
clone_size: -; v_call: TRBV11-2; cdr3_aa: CASSLVAGVGPGELFF
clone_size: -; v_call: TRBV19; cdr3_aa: CASSPRTSGNRLEAFF
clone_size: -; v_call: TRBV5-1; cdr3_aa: CASSSQGLAGVGQFF
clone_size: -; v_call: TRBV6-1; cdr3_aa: CASSERDIGYSEAFF
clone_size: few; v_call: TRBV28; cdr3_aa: CATRNPGTGVSYTF
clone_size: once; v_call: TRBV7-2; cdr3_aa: CASSPLPTSGGHPDETQYF
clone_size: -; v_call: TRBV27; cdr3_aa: CASSLAPFSLAGDSGELFF
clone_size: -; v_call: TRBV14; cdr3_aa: CASSRAVGELFF
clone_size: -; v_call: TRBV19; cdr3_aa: CASSPPSSGLSYEQYF
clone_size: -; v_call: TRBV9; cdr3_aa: CASSVKGSSYEQYF
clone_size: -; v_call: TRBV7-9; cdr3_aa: CASRSTGGLGNTIYF
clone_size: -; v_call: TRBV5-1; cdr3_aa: CASSLEASGSDTQYF
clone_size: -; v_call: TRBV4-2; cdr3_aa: CASSQDLAGSYEQYF
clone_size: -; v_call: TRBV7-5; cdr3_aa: CARSWCSGGDQETQYF
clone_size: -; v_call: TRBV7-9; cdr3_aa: CASSFGGTDTQYF
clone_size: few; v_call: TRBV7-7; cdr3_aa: CASSRGPRNNEQFF
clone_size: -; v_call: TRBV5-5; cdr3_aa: CASSSHGANTGELFF
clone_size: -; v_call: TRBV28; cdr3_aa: CASRRTGSMAQHF
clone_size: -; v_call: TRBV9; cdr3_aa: CASSPSGTGDTDTQYF
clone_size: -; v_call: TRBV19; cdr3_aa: CASSIPVPSGANVLTF
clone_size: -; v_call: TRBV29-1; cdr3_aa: CSVDGLAGRYEQYF
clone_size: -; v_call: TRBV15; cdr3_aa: CATSPLTSGSYEQYF
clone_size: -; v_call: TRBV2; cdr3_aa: CASSDGQGGGYTF
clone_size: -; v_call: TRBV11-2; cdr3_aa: CASSLGGGNQPQHF
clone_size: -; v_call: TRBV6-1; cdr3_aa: CASSSLAGGTDTQYF
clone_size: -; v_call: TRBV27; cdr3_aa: CASSPLAGGEQFF
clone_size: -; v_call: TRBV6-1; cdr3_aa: CASSDRAGFSYNEQFF
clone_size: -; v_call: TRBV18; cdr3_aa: CASSPRLADGYNEQFF
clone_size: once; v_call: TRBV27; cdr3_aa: CASSLVEASGAQETQYF
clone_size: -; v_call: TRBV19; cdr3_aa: CASSRIVTDTQYF
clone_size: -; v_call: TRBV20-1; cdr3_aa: CRGGEGEKLFF
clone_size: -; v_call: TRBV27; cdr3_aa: CASSGSYYEQYF
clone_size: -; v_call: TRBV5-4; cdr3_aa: CASSLTGLNTEAFF
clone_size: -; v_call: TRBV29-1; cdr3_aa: CSVRSGTQKYEQYF